These T cell receptor beta chains were read from a single sample in a study of blood T cell repertoires in COVID-19. Sequencing was performed with immunoSEQ multiplex PCR; in TCRdb, only in-frame clones are kept and a portion is missing. The sample has fewer than 120,000 clones, approximately 82% seen once. The sample comprised peripheral blood. All receptors derive from an elderly woman with acute or convalescent COVID-19. Both conserved end residues are part of each CDR3. Each record gives: D gene, CDR3 length, J gene, clone size, V gene, CDR3 DNA, CDR3 protein. D genes are given only for firm matches. Clone size appears in some rows only: once, few, many, or a class for an expanded clone.

TRBD2	15	TRBJ2-1	-	TRBV4-2	TGTGCCAGCAGCCACTCGTCCGGGAGGGGGAATGAGCAGTTCTTC	CASSHSSGRGNEQFF
-	16	TRBJ2-1	once	TRBV5-8	TGTGCCAGCAGCCCAGGGAAGGGGGTCCCTTACAATGAGCAGTTCTTC	CASSPGKGVPYNEQFF
-	16	TRBJ2-1	-	TRBV27	TGTGCCAGCAGTTCCCGGACTACACGAGAATACAATGAGCAGTTCTTC	CASSSRTTREYNEQFF
-	12	TRBJ2-7	-	TRBV29-1	TGCAGCGCATCCTGGAGGGGAGCCGAGCAGTACTTC	CSASWRGAEQYF
-	13	TRBJ2-5	-	TRBV2	TGTGCCAGCAGTGAGAACAGGGACCTAACCCAGTACTTC	CASSENRDLTQYF
TRBD1	15	TRBJ1-6	-	TRBV6-6	TGTGCCAGCAGTGCCCGACAGGGGTCTAATTCACCCCTCCACTTT	CASSARQGSNSPLHF
TRBD2	18	TRBJ2-3	-	TRBV2	TGTGCCACCCGGACGGGCACAAATAGCGGGAGGGCCCCAGATACGCAGTATTTT	CATRTGTNSGRAPDTQYF
-	13	TRBJ2-1	-	TRBV19	TGTGCCAGTTCTTCCTTCTCCTACAATGAGCAGTTCTTC	CASSSFSYNEQFF
-	14	TRBJ1-1	-	TRBV3-1/TRBV3-2	TGTGCCAGCAGCCGAGCCCAGGGGAACACTGAAGCTTTCTTT	CASSRAQGNTEAFF
TRBD1	15	TRBJ2-5	-	TRBV7-7	TGTGCCAGCAGCTCTGGACAGGGGGGGCAAGAGACCCAGTACTTC	CASSSGQGGQETQYF
TRBD1	15	TRBJ1-2	-	TRBV28	TGTGCCAGCAGCCCGGGGGACAGGGAAGGATATGGCTACACCTTC	CASSPGDREGYGYTF
-	15	TRBJ2-3	-	TRBV5-1	TGCGCCAGCAGCACTGGGGAGGGAGGGGGAGATACGCAGTATTTT	CASSTGEGGGDTQYF
TRBD1	14	TRBJ1-1	-	TRBV30	TGTGCCTGGAGTAATACAGGGGTGGACACTGAAGCTTTCTTT	CAWSNTGVDTEAFF
TRBD1	14	TRBJ2-7	-	TRBV19	TGTGCCGGTAGTATCCCGGGACAGCCCGAGGAGCAGTACTTC	CAGSIPGQPEEQYF
-	15	TRBJ1-6	-	TRBV7-3	TGTGCCAGCAGCCCCTCCGGCTCCTATAATTCACCCCTCCACTTT	CASSPSGSYNSPLHF
TRBD2	15	TRBJ2-3	-	TRBV6-5	TGTGCCAGCAGCGCCGGACTAGCTAGCACAGATACGCAGTATTTT	CASSAGLASTDTQYF
TRBD1	13	TRBJ1-1	-	TRBV3-1/TRBV3-2	TGTGCCAGCAGCCGGGGACAGAGCACTGAAGCTTTCTTT	CASSRGQSTEAFF
TRBD1	14	TRBJ2-7	-	TRBV2	TGTGCCAGCAGCCCCAGGACAGGGGAGAGACGGCAGTACTTC	CASSPRTGERRQYF